This T cell receptor beta chain was obtained from a study of blood T cell repertoires in COVID-19. Study summary: There were acute and convalescent COVID-19 samples, and they came from the United States, Italy and Spain.

The CDR3 totals 14 residues. Germline CDR1 and CDR2: LNHDA and SQIVND (reference sequence). J gave up 2 bases and V 5 bases, and 4 bases lay outside the gene matches. Measured with immunoSEQ multiplex PCR; TCRdb has only the in-frame clones, and not every one. Of about 70,000 clones listed, roughly four fifths were seen once; the top ten hold more than 0.7%. This clone was seen a single time. The chain recombines TRBV19 with TRBJ2-3; 7 bases line up with TRBD1. This clonotype originated in a woman between 65 and 79 years old with acute or convalescent COVID-19. The sequenced sample consisted of peripheral blood. CDR3 coding DNA: TGTGCCAGTAGTTGGGGACAGTTCACAGATACGCAGTATTTT. It yields the protein CASSWGQFTDTQYF. The full variable domain, with the rest looked up from reference TRBV19 and TRBJ2-3, is DGGITQSPKYLFRKEGQNVTLSCEQNLNHDAMYWYRQDPGQGLRLIYYSQIVNDFQKGDIAEGYSVSREKKESFPLTVTSAQKNPTAFYLCASSWGQFTDTQYFGPGTRLTVL.